Sequencing of this T cell receptor beta chain was carried out in a study of blood T cell repertoires in COVID-19 (dated by TCRdb to 2020 to 2022). Broadly, across the study: Samples from collaborators originated in the United States, Italy and Spain and spanned both the acute and convalescent phases of COVID-19. The prospective study material was composed of cDNA or gDNA derived from T cells, B-cell-depleted T cells, or PBMCs. HLA class I and class II types, where available, came from metadata supplied by the sample provider rather than from assay-based typing. A de-identified subject ID, COVID-19 status, age in years and sex were almost always included in the sample metadata. The repertoires were released in a freely available public database meant as a resource for research on the immune response to SARS-CoV-2. Deeply sampled blood TCRbeta repertoires from subjects exposed to, actively infected with, or recovered from COVID-19 were included in the dataset. The samples were drawn from the first 160 participants of the ongoing ImmuneRACE study and from 1,254 subjects provided by 6 global collaborators. Overall study outcomes, separate from this receptor: How much clinical and demographic metadata was included differed by source and by participant, and the metadata was provided uncurated.

As for this clone: What antigen it recognizes has not been identified. No much larger clone is present one base from it, and per-base qualities are unavailable.

One collaborating source in Seattle enrolled patients during active infection and followed them longitudinally through the course of disease. Collaborating institutions collected whole blood in K2EDTA tubes following their own protocols. Collaborator samples were shipped for TCRbeta analysis as frozen whole blood, isolated PBMCs, or DNA extracted from either sample type. TCRbeta CDR3 regions were amplified from genomic DNA using the immunoSEQ Assay, a bias-controlled multiplex PCR. The original pipeline was this. Within the assay, amplification of reference gene primers was used to estimate how many nucleated cells each sample contained. To quantify the absolute abundance of each unique TCRbeta CDR3 rearrangement, sequence reads were collapsed and filtered. For each sample, productive Simpson clonality was calculated by taking the square root of Simpson's diversity index across productive rearrangements. Not all clones reach the TCRdb copy of this immuneACCESS table, which keeps in-frame sequences only. Checked studies attribute under half of the gap to unresolved V genes and leave the rest unexplained. That table furnishes V, J and clone size, whereas the DNA furnished D and trimming. The sample table records approximately 170,000 clones; roughly 93% of these occur just once. The ten largest clones add up to less than 2% of the sample.

The TCR was taken from a woman aged 55-69 years with COVID-19, enrolled during active disease. Source material: peripheral blood.

For the CDR3, the sequence is CAISAGTDEKLFF. The bases are TGTGCCATCAGCGCCGGGACAGATGAAAAACTGTTTTTT. Recombination joined TRBV10-3 with TRBJ1-4; 7 central bases correspond to TRBD1. The germline V gene specifies ENHRY as CDR1 and SYGVKD as CDR2. The CDR3 spans 13 residues, from the cysteine through the phenylalanine. Just the 39-base CDR3 DNA is kept, in frame starting at base 1. Compared with germline, V lacks 6 bases and J lacks 6 bases; bases without a gene match: 4.